This TCR beta chain was sequenced in a study of blood T cell repertoires in COVID-19. Background on the study: PBMCs, B-cell-depleted T cells, or T cells provided the cDNA or gDNA that made up the material.

Seattle-derived patients entered the study during active infection and were followed longitudinally. This clone occurred a few times. Assay: immunoSEQ multiplex PCR; the TCRdb copy retains only in-frame clones and omits some. The data hold some 270,000 clones, with roughly 83% observed a single time. CDR3 size: 14 residues. Trimming took off 4 bases at V and 6 bases at J, with 15 bases between the two ends. CDR1 is SGHTA, CDR2 FQGNSA, per germline. The material sequenced was peripheral blood. V usage is TRBV7-2 and J usage is TRBJ1-1; D call uncertain. This TCR was recovered from a woman at least 80 years old with COVID-19, enrolled during active disease. CDR3 residues: CASSYQLGSAEAFF. Here the CDR3 DNA reads TGTGCCAGCAGCTACCAATTGGGTAGCGCTGAAGCTTTCTTT.